The text below deals with one T cell receptor beta chain. Its target is not known. This entry comes from a study of T cell responses to AZD1222 COVID-19 vaccine. Whole-study results and caveats: A mostly white British donor set with more females was recruited, and clonal diversity was possibly underestimated.

Looked up from germline, CDR1 is KGHSH and CDR2 is LQKENI. Trimming cost V 4 bases and J 0 bases; bases outside gene matches: 4. This CDR3 contains 17 residues. The protocol was immunoSEQ multiplex PCR, while the TCRdb copy is restricted to in-frame clones and leaves out a portion. The table shows fewer than 200,000 clones, with around 90% occurring only once. This rearrangement joins TRBV18 to TRBJ2-6, with 9 bases identical to TRBD1. The sample consisted of peripheral blood, taken on day 0 of AZD1222 vaccination. This TCR was sampled from an adult in good health. In nucleotides, the CDR3 is TGTGCCAGCTCACTAGGACAGGGGAGCTCTGGGGCCAACGTCCTGACTTTC. Encoded protein: CASSLGQGSSGANVLTF.